One and the same sample provided the 4 T cell receptor beta chains below, sequenced in a study of cytomegalovirus exposure and HLA in healthy donors. PCR primers comprised 60 Vbeta and 13 Jbeta primers. Assay used: immunoSEQ multiplex PCR; TCRdb lists only in-frame clones, some missing. The data show a few hundred thousand clones, roughly 80% seen once. The sequenced sample was PBMCs. The origin of the receptors is a man aged 35 to 55 in good health and CMV-seronegative.

This clone is a singleton in its sample. The rearrangement uses TRBV29-1 and TRBJ2-7, with D possibly TRBD2 on 5 matching bases. This CDR3 spans 11 amino acids. V lost 6 bases, J lost 5 bases, and 11 bases lay in between. Germline CDR1 SQVTM, CDR2 ANQGSEA. The CDR3 sequence: CSVMSGHEQYF. As DNA, the CDR3 is TGCAGCGTGATGAGCGGACACGAGCAGTACTTC.

This clone was seen once. This sequence joins TRBV5-5 and TRBJ1-5; D might be TRBD1 (6 bases). This CDR3 contains 14 residues. V lost 4 bases, J lost 7 bases, and 15 bases lay in between. Germline V gene lookup returns CDR1 SGHKS and CDR2 YYEKEE (reference sequence). The CDR3 bases are TGTGCCAGCAGCCCCGGGGACATCGGACAGCCCCAGCATTTT. Its translation: CASSPGDIGQPQHF.

This rearrangement joins TRBV1 to TRBJ2-5; TRBD2 is the table's D call, not checked against the DNA. The end of the DNA aligns better with TRBJ2-7, so the J call may be wrong. TRBV1 is a recognized pseudogene. The CDR3 is made up of 16 amino acids. CDR3 bases: TGCACCAGCAGCCAAGATCAGGGCGGGAGTAAAGGCGAGCAGTACTTC. This sequence encodes CTSSQDQGGSKGEQYF.

The chain joins TRBV4-2 to TRBJ2-1, with D hard to call. V was cut by 1 base and J by 3 bases, with 10 bases left in between. Per germline, CDR1 LGHNA and CDR2 YNFKEQ. This CDR3 comprises 15 residues. This CDR3 is CASSQALASYNEQFF. The CDR3 nucleotides are TGTGCCAGCAGCCAAGCTCTCGCCAGCTACAATGAGCAGTTCTTC.